This T cell receptor beta chain was documented in a study of patients and donors after allogeneic stem cell transplantation. V shed 6 bases, J shed 4 bases, and the junction held 13 bases outside the gene matches. The V gene's germline CDR1 is SGHRS and CDR2 YFSETQ. This CDR3 has 16 amino acids. MiXCR, applied by TCRdb to the RT-PCR reads, yields one record per CDR3 protein. The sample records about a million distinct CDR3 sequences, approximately 18% being singletons. The clonotype originates from a human donor who was either an allogeneic HSCT recipient or a stem cell or donor lymphocyte infusion donor (not recorded which). It is not recorded whose cells these are; they may come from a transplant donor. The genes are TRBV5-1 and TRBJ2-3, with 8 bases that match TRBD2. Sequencing was performed on blood, either unsorted or a sorted T cell fraction (not recorded which). Here the CDR3 reads CASKDSRGGVSDTQYF. CDR3 sequence (DNA): TGCGCCAGCAAAGATTCCCGGGGGGGAGTCTCAGATACGCAGTATTTT.